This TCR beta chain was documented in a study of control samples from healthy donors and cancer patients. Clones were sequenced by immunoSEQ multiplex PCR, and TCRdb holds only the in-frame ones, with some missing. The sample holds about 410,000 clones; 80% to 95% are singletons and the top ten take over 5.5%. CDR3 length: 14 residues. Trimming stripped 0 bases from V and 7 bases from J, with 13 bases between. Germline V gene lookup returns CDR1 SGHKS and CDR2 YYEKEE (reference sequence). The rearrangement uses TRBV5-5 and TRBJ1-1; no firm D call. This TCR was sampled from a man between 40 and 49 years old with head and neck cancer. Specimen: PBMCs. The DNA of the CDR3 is TGTGCCAGCAGCTTGGGTGACATTACCTTTGAAGCTTTCTTT. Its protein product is CASSLGDITFEAFF.